This TCR beta chain was obtained from a study of OX40 agonist ivuxolimab in advanced cancers. Study summary: Partial responses were recorded for three patients, including one with hepatocellular carcinoma and two with cutaneous melanoma.

A word on this clone: Its target is not known.

The germline CDR1 and CDR2 sequences are SGHAT and FQNNGV. The CDR3 runs 14 residues. V gave up 1 base and J gave up 5 bases, with 12 bases separating them. Findings of the study overall: Among the lowest peripheral clonal expansion occurred in 0.1-3.0 mg/kg partial responders.

Using immunoSEQ multiplex PCR, the repertoire was profiled, and TCRdb retains in-frame clones only, with some absent. The data contain tens of thousands of clones, 87% of them singletons. The specimen comprised CD4+ or CD8+ T cells sorted from blood, sampled in a trial of the OX40 agonist ivuxolimab. This clonotype originated in an adult with an advanced solid tumor such as melanoma, head and neck, liver or kidney cancer. The chain employs TRBV11-2 and TRBJ2-7, with D possibly TRBD1 on 6 matching bases. The CDR3 region has the DNA TGTGCCAGCAGCTTAGGGCTCAGGGGCGACGAGCAGTACTTC. Encoded protein: CASSLGLRGDEQYF.